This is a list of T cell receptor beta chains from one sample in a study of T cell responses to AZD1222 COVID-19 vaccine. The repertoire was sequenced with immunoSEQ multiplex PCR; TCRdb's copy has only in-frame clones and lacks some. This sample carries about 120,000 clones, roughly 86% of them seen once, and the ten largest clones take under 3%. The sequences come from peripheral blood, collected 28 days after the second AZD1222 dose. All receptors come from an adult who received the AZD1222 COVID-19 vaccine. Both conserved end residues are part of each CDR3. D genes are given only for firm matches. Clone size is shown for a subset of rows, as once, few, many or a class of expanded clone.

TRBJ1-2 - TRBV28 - TGTGCCAGCAGTATCTGGGGGATCGAGGGCTACACCTTC CASSIWGIEGYTF
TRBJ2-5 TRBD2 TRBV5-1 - TGCGCCAGCAGCTTTGGAGTGGGGGCTAGCGGGGAAGAGACCCAGTACTTC CASSFGVGASGEETQYF
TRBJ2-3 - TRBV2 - TGTGCCAGCAGTGAAGCGCTTCGTGGGGGGGCGGATACGCAGTATTTT CASSEALRGGADTQYF
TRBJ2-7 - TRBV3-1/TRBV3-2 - TGTGCCAGCAGCCAAGGGTTGTCCTCAGCCTACTACGAGCAGTACTTC CASSQGLSSAYYEQYF
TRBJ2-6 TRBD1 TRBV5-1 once TGCGCCAGCAGCGGGGGGGACAGGGCCTCTGGGGCCAACGTCCTGACTTTC CASSGGDRASGANVLTF
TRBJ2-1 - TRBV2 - TGTGCCAGCAGTGAGTGGGGGAGTTCCTACAATGAGCAGTTCTTC CASSEWGSSYNEQFF
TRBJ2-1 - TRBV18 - TGTGCCAGCTCACAGGGGGTGTACAATGAGCAGTTCTTC CASSQGVYNEQFF
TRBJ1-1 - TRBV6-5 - TGTGCCAGCAGTCCCCCTCTGAACACTGAAGCTTTCTTT CASSPPLNTEAFF
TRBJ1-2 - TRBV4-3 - TGCGCCAGCAGCCCCCTCGCGGGGCAGTTAAGCGGCTACACCTTC CASSPLAGQLSGYTF
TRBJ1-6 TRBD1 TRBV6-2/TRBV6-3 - TGTGCCAGCAGTTACGAAGGACAGGTACTCTCACCCCTCCACTTT CASSYEGQVLSPLHF
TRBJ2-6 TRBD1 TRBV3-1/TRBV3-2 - TGTGCCAGCAGCTTAACAGGGACAGGGGTAACTGGGGCCAACGTCCTGACTTTC CASSLTGTGVTGANVLTF
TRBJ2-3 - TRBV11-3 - TGTGCCAGCAGCCGGGCAAACACAGATACGCAGTATTTT CASSRANTDTQYF
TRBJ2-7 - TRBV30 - TGTGCCTGGAGGGACACGCGGTTGAGTGGCGAGCAGTACTTC CAWRDTRLSGEQYF
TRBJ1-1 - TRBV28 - TGTGCCAGCAGTTTAGTCGCAGGGAGTGTCACTGAAGCTTTCTTT CASSLVAGSVTEAFF
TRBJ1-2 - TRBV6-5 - TGTGCCAGCAAGGACACCACTCGGGGCTACACCTTC CASKDTTRGYTF
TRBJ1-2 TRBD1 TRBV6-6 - TGTGCCAGCAGCGGCGTCCCGGGACAGGGGGTGGATGGCTACACCTTC CASSGVPGQGVDGYTF
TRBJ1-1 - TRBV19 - TGTGCCAGTACCGTGTCAGGGGCCTTGAACACTGAAGCTTTCTTT CASTVSGALNTEAFF
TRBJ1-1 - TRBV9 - TGTGCCAGCAGCCCTCAGACGGCTAACACTGAAGCTTTCTTT CASSPQTANTEAFF
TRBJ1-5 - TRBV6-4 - TGTGCCAGCATCAAGCAGCCCCAGCATTTT CASIKQPQHF
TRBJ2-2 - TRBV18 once TGTGCCAGCTCCCGAAACACCGGGGAGCTGTTTTTT CASSRNTGELFF
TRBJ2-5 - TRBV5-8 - TGTGCCAGCAGCCTATACAGCCAAGAGACCCAGTACTTC CASSLYSQETQYF
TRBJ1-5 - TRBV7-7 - TGTGCTAGCAGCGAAACAGGGTATAGCAATCAGCCCCAGCATTTT CASSETGYSNQPQHF
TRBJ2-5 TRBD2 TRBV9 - TGTGCCAGCAGTGTGACTAGCGGGGATGAGACCCAGTACTTC CASSVTSGDETQYF
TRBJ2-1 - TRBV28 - TGTGCCAGCAGTTTAGCCGTCGGGTCCCCCAGCTCCTACAATGAGCAGTTCTTC CASSLAVGSPSSYNEQFF
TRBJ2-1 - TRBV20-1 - TGCAGTGCTAGTCCCTCTTTTCTAGGACGCGAGCAGTTCTTC CSASPSFLGREQFF
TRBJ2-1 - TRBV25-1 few TGTGCCAGCATTTCTCGGTACAATGAGCAGTTCTTC CASISRYNEQFF
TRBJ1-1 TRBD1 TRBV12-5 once TGTGCTAGTGGTTTTTTCACGGAGGGCGGACAGGATTATCGCCAAGCGGTAAACACTGAAGCTTTCTTT CASGFFTEGGQDYRQAVNTEAFF
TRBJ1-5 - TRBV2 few TGTGCCAGCAATTTACAGGGACTCAATCAGCCCCAGCATTTT CASNLQGLNQPQHF
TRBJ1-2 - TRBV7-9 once TGTGCCAGCAGCTTAGAGGCATATGGCTACACCTTC CASSLEAYGYTF
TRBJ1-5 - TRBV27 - TGTGCCAGCACCCCATCTGGGTTCAATCAGCCCCAGCATTTT CASTPSGFNQPQHF
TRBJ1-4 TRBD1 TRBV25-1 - TGTGCCAGCAGTGAATCGAGGGCCAGGGGGGATGAAAAACTGTTTTTT CASSESRARGDEKLFF